The T cell receptor beta chain under discussion was sequenced for a study of blood T cell repertoires in COVID-19. Across the study: PBMCs, B-cell-depleted T cells, or T cells provided the cDNA or gDNA that made up the material.

Produced via immunoSEQ multiplex PCR; TCRdb's table is partial and in-frame only. Among around 300,000 clones listed, approximately 86% were seen once. The germline V gene has CDR1 LGHNT and CDR2 FRNRAP. This CDR3 contains 12 residues. V was clipped by 1 base and J by 6 bases, with 6 bases between them. V and J are TRBV12-5 and TRBJ1-1, with D uncertain. Sample: peripheral blood. This sequence originates from a man aged 18 to 30 with active or convalescent COVID-19. In DNA form, the CDR3 reads TGTGCTAGTGGTTTGGGTATCCCTGAAGCTTTCTTT. It specifies CASGLGIPEAFF. The full variable domain, its missing parts supplied by reference TRBV12-5 and TRBJ1-1, is DARVTQTPRHKVTEMGQEVTMRCQPILGHNTVFWYRQTMMQGLELLAYFRNRAPLDDSGMPKDRFSAEMPDATLATLKIQPSEPRDSAVYFCASGLGIPEAFFGQGTRLTVV.